These T cell receptor beta chains were read from a single sample in a study of shared clonotypes between healthy human individuals. TCRdb's table, derived via immunoSEQ multiplex PCR, lists solely in-frame clones and lacks some. The sample has over a million clones, approximately 80% seen once; the top ten hold 0.6% to 0.7%. The sequencing sample was made of memory CD4+ T cells from PBMCs. The receptor source for this set is a man aged 18 to 29 in good health. Some clones in this sample may be carry-over from other donors' samples. CDR3s include the opening cysteine and the closing phenylalanine or tryptophan. A D gene is named only where the DNA matches it firmly. A clone size is listed for some rows: how often the clone was seen (once, few, many), or a class if it is expanded.

V	size	J	D	DNA	CDR3
TRBV29-1	NA	TRBJ2-1	NA	TGCAGCGTTGTGGTGGCGGGCCACTCCTACAATGAGCAGTTCTTC	CSVVVAGHSYNEQFF
TRBV5-1	many	TRBJ2-5	NA	TGCGCCAGCAGCCCGGGGGTGGGAGAGACCCAGTACTTC	CASSPGVGETQYF
TRBV28	few	TRBJ2-3	NA	TGTGCCAGCAGTTTTCGGGTTAATACGCAGTATTTT	CASSFRVNTQYF
TRBV28	few	TRBJ1-3	NA	TGTGCCACCGGAGAGGGGCCAAGCACCATATATTTT	CATGEGPSTIYF
TRBV7-2	NA	TRBJ2-5	TRBD1	TGTGCCAGCAGCTTAAGGGACAGGGGAAAAGAGACCCAGTACTTC	CASSLRDRGKETQYF
TRBV6-6	once	TRBJ1-4	NA	TGTGCCAGCAGGGACGGGAGCAGAAAACTGTTTTTT	CASRDGSRKLFF
TRBV7-9	NA	TRBJ1-3	TRBD1	TGTGCCAGCAGCTCGACAGGGGCGAACACCATATATTTT	CASSSTGANTIYF
TRBV2	few	TRBJ2-1	TRBD1	TGTGCCAGCAGTGAAACAGGGGGTTGGGAGCAGTTCTTC	CASSETGGWEQFF
TRBV28	NA	TRBJ1-1	NA	TGTGCCAGCCTACAGGGTGGTCGAACTGAAGCTTTCTTT	CASLQGGRTEAFF
TRBV30	NA	TRBJ1-5	TRBD1	TGTGCCTGGTCCCGGGACAGGGGTAGTCAGCCCCAGCATTTT	CAWSRDRGSQPQHF
TRBV9	NA	TRBJ2-7	TRBD1	TGTGCCAGCAGCGTACAAGGGGGACAGGGCTACGAGCAGTACTTC	CASSVQGGQGYEQYF
TRBV7-2	NA	TRBJ2-1	TRBD2	TGTGCCAGCAGCCCGTGGACTAGCGGGAGGGGGAATGTTAATGAGCAGTTCTTC	CASSPWTSGRGNVNEQFF
TRBV18	NA	TRBJ2-1	TRBD2	TGTGCCAGCTCATCCTACACTAGCGGTTCTTACAATGAGCAGTTCTTC	CASSSYTSGSYNEQFF
TRBV19	NA	TRBJ1-5	NA	TGTGCCAGTACCCGCCAGATTCAGGGTCAGCCCCAGCATTTT	CASTRQIQGQPQHF
TRBV14	few	TRBJ1-1	TRBD1	TGTGCCAGCAGCCAAGACCCAGGGGGCTACACTGAAGCTTTCTTT	CASSQDPGGYTEAFF
TRBV29-1	many	TRBJ2-2	NA	TGCAGCGTTCATCTCGCGGGGCCCGGGGAGCTGTTTTTT	CSVHLAGPGELFF
TRBV2	once	TRBJ2-1	NA	TGTGCCAGCAGATCAGGACAGACCAATGAGCAGTTCTTC	CASRSGQTNEQFF
TRBV29-1	NA	TRBJ1-3	NA	TGCAGCGTTACGCAGTCTGGAGACACCATATATTTT	CSVTQSGDTIYF
TRBV4-1	few	TRBJ1-1	NA	TGCGCCAGCAGGCCCCCCCCCACTGAAGCTTTCTTT	CASRPPPTEAFF
TRBV18	NA	TRBJ2-5	NA	TGTGCCAGCTCACGGTACCAAGAGACCCAGTACTTC	CASSRYQETQYF
TRBV7-2	NA	TRBJ2-7	NA	TGTGCCAGCAGCGCGGGTCGGCAATTCTCCTACGAGCAGTACTTC	CASSAGRQFSYEQYF
TRBV7-3	NA	TRBJ2-3	TRBD1	TGTGCCAGCAGCTCCCTGACAGGGGGAAGCACAGATACGCAGTATTTT	CASSSLTGGSTDTQYF
TRBV7-9	NA	TRBJ2-7	TRBD2	TGTGCCAGCAGCTCCCACGGGGGGGGTAACGAGCAGTACTTC	CASSSHGGGNEQYF
TRBV7-6	NA	TRBJ2-3	NA	TGTGCCAGCAGCCCCGAGAGCGGTGTAATGGCGGATACGCAGTATTTT	CASSPESGVMADTQYF
TRBV2	NA	TRBJ2-7	TRBD2	TGTGCCAGCAGTACACTAGCGGGAGTCTACGAGCAGTACTTC	CASSTLAGVYEQYF
TRBV6-6	NA	TRBJ2-2	NA	TGTGCCAGCAGCCGGAACACCGGGGAGCTGTTTTTT	CASSRNTGELFF
TRBV7-9	NA	TRBJ1-3	TRBD1	TGTGCCAGCAGCTTAGAAGGGGGCAGGGAAGGAAACACCATATATTTT	CASSLEGGREGNTIYF
TRBV13	NA	TRBJ2-2	NA	TGTGCCAGCAGCCCCGGGAGGAACACCGGGGAGCTGTTTTTT	CASSPGRNTGELFF
TRBV6-6	NA	TRBJ1-2	NA	TGTGCCAGCAGTTACGGCATCAGCTATGGCTACACCTTC	CASSYGISYGYTF
TRBV7-9	NA	TRBJ2-2	NA	TGTGCCAGCAGCGCAGCTATGGGGATCGGTACCGGGGAGCTGTTTTTT	CASSAAMGIGTGELFF
TRBV28	NA	TRBJ1-2	NA	TGTGCCAGCTCAGTTTTGGCGGGACCCCATGGCTACACCTTC	CASSVLAGPHGYTF
TRBV28	NA	TRBJ1-5	TRBD1	TGTGCCAGCAGCGACAGGGGGGATCATCAGCCCCAGCATTTT	CASSDRGDHQPQHF
TRBV7-9	NA	TRBJ1-1	NA	TGTGCCAGCAGCTTAGAACCCCACACTGAAGCTTTCTTT	CASSLEPHTEAFF
TRBV29-1	NA	TRBJ2-1	TRBD2	TGCAGCGTTGGGGGACTAGCGGGAGTAAATGAGCAGTTCTTC	CSVGGLAGVNEQFF
TRBV7-3	NA	TRBJ1-1	NA	TGTGCCAGCAGCTTAGCCGGGGGGTCGAACACTGAAGCTTTCTTT	CASSLAGGSNTEAFF
TRBV7-6	NA	TRBJ2-5	NA	TGTGCCAGCAGCTTTATGGCGGGGGCCGGGGAGACCCAGTACTTC	CASSFMAGAGETQYF
TRBV4-2	NA	TRBJ2-7	TRBD2	TGTGCCAGCAGCCAGGGTCCGGCGGGAGGGCCGCACGAGCAGTACTTC	CASSQGPAGGPHEQYF
TRBV7-2	few	TRBJ1-2	TRBD1	TGTGCCAGCAGCTCGGGACAGGGGGCGTTCTATGGCTACACCTTC	CASSSGQGAFYGYTF
TRBV27	NA	TRBJ2-4	NA	TGTGCCAGCAGTTTCTCCCAACGGGGCATTCAGTACTTC	CASSFSQRGIQYF
TRBV28	NA	TRBJ2-1	TRBD2	TGTGCCAGCAACGGACTAGCGGGCTACAATGAGCAGTTCTTC	CASNGLAGYNEQFF
TRBV28	NA	TRBJ2-7	TRBD1	TGTGCCAGCACCCGACAGGGGCCCTACGAGCAGTACTTC	CASTRQGPYEQYF
TRBV9	NA	TRBJ2-2	TRBD2	TGTGCCAGCAGCGAGACTAGCGCGAACACCGGGGAGCTGTTTTTT	CASSETSANTGELFF
TRBV20-1	NA	TRBJ2-7	NA	TGCAGTGCGTCGGACAGCGGGCAGTACTTC	CSASDSGQYF
TRBV4-2	NA	TRBJ2-7	NA	TGTGCCAGCAGCCAACGACCTTATTACGAGCAGTACTTC	CASSQRPYYEQYF
TRBV6-5	NA	TRBJ1-2	NA	TGTGCCAGCAGTAATCGGGGGGTCCTCTATGGCTACACCTTC	CASSNRGVLYGYTF
TRBV18	NA	TRBJ1-2	TRBD1	TGTGCCAGCTCACCTCGCAGGGGGGAAGGTTATGGCTACACCTTC	CASSPRRGEGYGYTF